This passage covers 25 T cell receptor beta chains from one sample sequenced in a study of blood T cell repertoires in COVID-19. Some clones are missing from TCRdb's copy, which holds only in-frame ones; the method was immunoSEQ multiplex PCR. This sample has 150,000 to 200,000 clones, with approximately 81% found just once. The source material was peripheral blood. These TCRs come from a human donor with acute or convalescent COVID-19. The donor label of this sample is uncertain.

The chain has TRBV6-4 and TRBJ1-6; D unresolved. The CDR3 covers 16 residues. Germline V gene data show CDR1 as MRHNA and CDR2 as SNTAGT. The V end was cut by 3 bases, the J end by 0 bases, with 9 bases between. The CDR3 DNA reads as TGTGCCAGCAGTGAAACCCATAGCTCCTATAATTCACCCCTCCACTTT. Amino acid sequence: CASSETHSSYNSPLHF.

The chain combines TRBV2 with TRBJ2-1, with 8 bases that match TRBD1. The V and J ends lost 7 bases and 14 bases, in that order; junction bases with no gene match: 16. This CDR3 is 14 amino acids long. Germline V gene data show CDR1 as SNHLY and CDR2 as FYNNEI. CDR3 amino acids: CASNTGTGLRFEFF. The CDR3 DNA reads TGTGCCAGCAATACCGGGACAGGACTGCGTTTTGAGTTCTTC.

The chain is built from TRBV4-2 and TRBJ1-6; TRBD1 matches at 10 bases. The V segment lost 0 bases and the J segment 14 bases; nucleotides outside the gene matches: 7. This CDR3 has 15 residues. CDR1 LGHNA and CDR2 YNFKEQ come from the germline V gene. The CDR3 bases are TGTGCCAGCAGCCAAGAGGGACAGGGGCCGTCGGCCCTCCACTTT. It yields the protein CASSQEGQGPSALHF.

The rearrangement uses TRBV4-1 and TRBJ2-1, with 9 bases fitting TRBD2. Germline CDR1 and CDR2: MGHRA and YSYEKL. This CDR3 spans 16 amino acids. Unmatched junction bases numbered 3, after V lost 1 base and J lost 2 bases. CDR3 coding DNA: TGCGCCAGCAGCCAAGGGGCGGGGGGGACCTACAATGAGCAGTTCTTC. Translated: CASSQGAGGTYNEQFF.

The genes are TRBV11-3 and TRBJ2-2; TRBD1 is a possible D gene (6 bases). Germline CDR1 and CDR2: SGHNT and YENEEA. The CDR3 is 15 amino acids. V was clipped by 2 bases and J by 6 bases, with 13 bases between them. CDR3 nucleotides: TGTGCCAGCAGCTTACAGGGGCTGGGTCCCGGGGAGCTGTTTTTT. Protein product: CASSLQGLGPGELFF.

The chain has TRBV12-3 or TRBV12-4 and TRBJ1-2; the match to TRBD1 covers 7 bases. The CDR3 is made up of 13 amino acids. With V trimmed by 4 bases and J by 6 bases, 5 bases remained unmatched. In DNA, the CDR3 is TGTGCCAGCAGTTACTCCGGGACAGATGGCTACACCTTC. Amino acid sequence: CASSYSGTDGYTF.

Here the CDR3 reads CASSYEGFNTEAFF. CDR3 sequence (DNA): TGTGCCAGCAGTTACGAGGGATTCAACACTGAAGCTTTCTTT. The chain employs TRBV6-5 and TRBJ1-1, with D unresolved. The CDR3 length is 14 residues. Germline CDR1 is MNHEY and CDR2 is SVGAGI. V lost 2 bases, J lost 2 bases, and 9 bases lay in between.

V and J are TRBV6-4 and TRBJ1-2; a possible D gene is TRBD1 (6 bases). V was cut by 7 bases and J by 8 bases, with 14 bases left in between. Germline lookup yields CDR1 MRHNA and CDR2 SNTAGT. This CDR3 spans 12 amino acids. The CDR3 region has the DNA TGTGCCAGCACCCAACAGGGACGGGGCTACACCTTC. Translating it yields CASTQQGRGYTF.

This clone showed up just once. The gene calls are TRBV20-1 and TRBJ1-3, with unresolved D. Germline CDR1 and CDR2: DFQATT and SNEGSKA (reference sequence). The V and J ends lost 6 bases and 5 bases respectively, with 8 bases between them. The length of the CDR3 is 11 residues. The CDR3, as DNA: TGCAGTGCCCGTGCGAGAAACACCATATATTTT. Its translation is CSARARNTIYF.

This clone came up once. The gene calls are TRBV29-1 and TRBJ1-1; D unresolved. Germline V lookup: CDR1 SQVTM, CDR2 ANQGSEA. This CDR3 spans 11 amino acids. The V gene lost 7 bases and the J gene lost 4 bases, with 10 bases spanning the gap. The CDR3 DNA is TGCAGCGGAGAATCGATCACTGAAGCTTTCTTT. Residues: CSGESITEAFF.

The chain joins TRBV19 to TRBJ2-5, with D possibly matching TRBD2 (6 bases). The CDR3 totals 14 residues. Germline assignment: CDR1 LNHDA and CDR2 SQIVND (reference sequence). V gave up 5 bases and J gave up 3 bases, with 13 bases separating them. CDR3 sequence reads: CASSVGGAKETQYF. Written as DNA, the CDR3 is TGTGCCAGTAGTGTCGGGGGAGCGAAAGAGACCCAGTACTTC.

The chain recombines TRBV27 with TRBJ1-5; 12 nucleotides line up with TRBD1. The junction had 9 bases not matched to a gene; V was cut back by 5 bases and J by 4 bases. CDR1 is MNHEY, CDR2 SMNVEV, per germline (reference sequence). The CDR3 has 17 amino acids. Written as DNA, the CDR3 is TGTGCCAGCAGTACTCAGGGGACAGGGGGCCCAAATCAGCCCCAGCATTTT. It yields the protein CASSTQGTGGPNQPQHF.

This clone has just one count. The rearrangement links TRBV30 to TRBJ1-4; TRBD1 might be the D (6 bases). Trimming shortened V by 4 bases and J by 3 bases, and 12 bases separated the two germline ends. CDR3 length equals 14 residues. The germline V gene encodes CDR1 GTSNPN and CDR2 SVGIG (reference sequence). The CDR3, as DNA: TGTGCCTGGACCACAGGGTGGTCTAATGAAAAACTGTTTTTT. Its translation: CAWTTGWSNEKLFF.

V usage is TRBV19 and J usage is TRBJ1-2; TRBD1 agrees at 7 bases. The CDR3 runs 19 residues. Losses at the gene ends were 7 bases for V and 0 bases for J; bases not matched to a gene: 20. Germline values: CDR1 LNHDA, CDR2 SQIVND (reference sequence). The CDR3 is CASTPRDRHDRPPNYGYTF. The CDR3 DNA reads TGTGCCAGTACACCCCGGGACAGACATGACCGGCCGCCTAACTATGGCTACACCTTC.

The CDR3 bases are TGTGCCAGCAGCCCAGAGGCGCGGAACTATGGCTACACCTTC. Translation: CASSPEARNYGYTF. This chain connects TRBV11-3 to TRBJ1-2; D not certain. There are 14 residues in the CDR3. V lost 5 bases to trimming and J lost 2 bases, with 12 bases between them. The germline V gene has CDR1 SGHNT and CDR2 YENEEA.

The V call is TRBV20-1, the J call TRBJ2-1; TRBD2 is a possible D gene (6 bases). Germline lookup yields CDR1 DFQATT and CDR2 SNEGSKA (reference sequence). Trimming removed 0 bases from V and 10 bases from J, with 7 bases in between. This CDR3 has 11 residues. The CDR3 DNA is TGCAGTGCTAGAGAGACTAGGGAGCAGTTCTTC. As protein: CSARETREQFF.

This clone was seen just once. This chain joins TRBV28 and TRBJ2-5; a weak D match, TRBD2 (5 bases). Trimming stripped 6 bases from V and 4 bases from J, with 15 bases between. This CDR3 contains 14 residues. Looked up from germline, CDR1 is MDHEN and CDR2 is SYDVKM. The CDR3 sequence: CASSRRFARETQYF. CDR3 DNA sequence: TGTGCCAGCAGCCGGAGGTTCGCTCGAGAGACCCAGTACTTC.

The V gene is TRBV25-1, the J gene TRBJ1-5; TRBD1 matches 9 bases. This CDR3 has 16 amino acids. Germline V gives CDR1 MGHDK, CDR2 SYGVNS. J was trimmed by 5 bases and V by 1 base; bases with no gene match: 6. The CDR3 DNA follows: TGTGCCAGCAGTGAATCAGACAGGGGGTGGGATCAGCCCCAGCATTTT. It translates to CASSESDRGWDQPQHF. Using reference TRBV25-1 and TRBJ1-5 for the parts outside the CDR3, the full variable domain is EADIYQTPRYLVIGTGKKITLECSQTMGHDKMYWYQQDPGMELHLIHYSYGVNSTEKGDLSSESTVSRIRTEHFPLTLESARPSHTSQYLCASSESDRGWDQPQHFGDGTRLSIL.

The chain is built from TRBV9 and TRBJ1-5; D is possibly TRBD1 (6 bases). There are 14 residues in the CDR3. V was cut by 4 bases and J by 2 bases, with 10 bases left in between. Germline CDR1 SGDLS, CDR2 YYNGEE. The CDR3 DNA sequence: TGTGCCAGCAGCCAAGGGGGAGGCAATCAGCCCCAGCATTTT. It codes for CASSQGGGNQPQHF.

The V and J genes are TRBV29-1 and TRBJ2-3; 9 bases are a match to TRBD2. V shed 3 bases and J 6 bases; nucleotides not matched to a gene: 4. The germline V gene has CDR1 SQVTM and CDR2 ANQGSEA. The CDR3 runs 13 residues. The CDR3 sequence is CSVEKRGADTQYF. The CDR3 DNA reads as TGCAGCGTTGAGAAGCGGGGGGCGGATACGCAGTATTTT.

This chain uses TRBV27 with TRBJ1-6; 10 bases fit TRBD1. The CDR3 length is 15 residues. Germline V gene data show CDR1 as MNHEY and CDR2 as SMNVEV (reference sequence). V lost 4 bases, J lost 10 bases, and 7 bases stayed unmatched. The CDR3 loop reads CASSSSGQGTSPLHF. The DNA for the CDR3 is TGTGCCAGCAGTTCCTCGGGACAGGGGACCTCACCCCTCCACTTT.

This sequence joins TRBV7-3 and TRBJ1-1; no firm D call. Trimming left V 5 bases short and J 9 bases short, with 13 bases between. The germline V gene has CDR1 SGHTA and CDR2 FQGTGA. The CDR3 has 12 residues. The CDR3 DNA is TGTGCCAGCAGCAGACCCGGGGAGAAAGCTTTCTTT. This codes for CASSRPGEKAFF.

The chain is built from TRBV27 and TRBJ2-5; 8 bases are shared with TRBD2. Losses at the gene ends were 3 bases for V and 6 bases for J; bases not matched to a gene: 9. Per the germline V gene, CDR1 is MNHEY and CDR2 is SMNVEV (reference sequence). The CDR3 spans 15 residues. The CDR3 DNA follows: TGTGCCAGCAGTTTTAGTCGGGGGGGCGTGAAGACCCAGTACTTC. Amino acids: CASSFSRGGVKTQYF.

This chain uses TRBV3-1 (or the pseudogene TRBV3-2) with TRBJ2-3; a possible D gene is TRBD2 (5 bases). V gave up 3 bases and J gave up 0 bases, with 7 bases separating them. Germline V gene data show CDR1 as LGHDT and CDR2 as YNNKEL (reference sequence). The CDR3 totals 14 residues. Here the CDR3 DNA reads TGTGCCAGCAGCCACTCGGGGAGCACAGATACGCAGTATTTT. It yields the protein CASSHSGSTDTQYF.

The chain combines TRBV5-8 with TRBJ1-2, with unresolved D. This CDR3 is 13 amino acids long. The V gene lost 4 bases and the J gene lost 6 bases, with 13 bases spanning the gap. Per germline, CDR1 SGHTS and CDR2 YDEGEE. CDR3 sequence: CASSPEALDGYTF. The DNA of the CDR3 is TGTGCCAGCAGCCCGGAGGCCCTTGATGGCTACACCTTC.